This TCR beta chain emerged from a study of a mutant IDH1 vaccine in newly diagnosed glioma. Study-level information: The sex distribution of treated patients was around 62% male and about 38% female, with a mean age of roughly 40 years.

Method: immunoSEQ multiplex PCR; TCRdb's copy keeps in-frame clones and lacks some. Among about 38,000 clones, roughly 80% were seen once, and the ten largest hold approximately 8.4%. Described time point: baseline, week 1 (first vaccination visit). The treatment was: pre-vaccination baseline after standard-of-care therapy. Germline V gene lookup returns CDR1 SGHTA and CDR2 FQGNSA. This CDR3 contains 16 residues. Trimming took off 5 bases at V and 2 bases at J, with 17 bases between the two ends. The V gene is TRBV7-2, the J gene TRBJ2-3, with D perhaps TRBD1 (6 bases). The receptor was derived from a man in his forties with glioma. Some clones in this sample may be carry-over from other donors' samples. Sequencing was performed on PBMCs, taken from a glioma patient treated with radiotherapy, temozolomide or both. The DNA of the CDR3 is TGTGCCAGCAGCCCATGGCCAGGGGCGAACACAGATACGCAGTATTTT. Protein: CASSPWPGANTDTQYF. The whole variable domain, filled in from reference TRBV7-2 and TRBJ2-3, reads GAGVSQSPSNKVTEKGKDVELRCDPISGHTALYWYRQSLGQGLEFLIYFQGNSAPDKSGLPSDRFSAERTGGSVSTLTIQRTQQEDSAVYLCASSPWPGANTDTQYFGPGTRLTVL.